Listed below are T cell receptor beta chains from one sample, sequenced in a study of cytomegalovirus exposure and HLA in healthy donors. The repertoire was sequenced with immunoSEQ multiplex PCR; TCRdb's copy has only in-frame clones and lacks some. The sample has 110,000 or so clones, around 63% seen once. Sequencing was carried out using PBMCs. These receptors were obtained from a man in his thirties or forties in good health and CMV-seronegative. CDR3s include the opening cysteine and the closing phenylalanine or tryptophan. A D gene is named only where the DNA matches it firmly. Clone size is not always given. Where it is, it says once, few, many or a class for expanded clones.

TRBV13,TRBD1,TRBJ2-6,NA,TGTGCCAGCAGCTTGCAGGGGGCTCGGTTCTTGACTTTC,CASSLQGARFLTF
TRBV5-4,NA,TRBJ2-3,NA,TGTGCCAGCAGCCCTGGGAGTCGGGAAAGGACAGATACGCAGTATTTT,CASSPGSRERTDTQYF
TRBV7-3,TRBD1,TRBJ2-7,few,TGTGCCAGCAGCTTCGTCGGCAGGGGGACATACGAGCAGTACTTC,CASSFVGRGTYEQYF
TRBV30,NA,TRBJ2-7,NA,TGTGCCTGGAGTGCGCTAGAAGGCTACGAGCAGTACTTC,CAWSALEGYEQYF
TRBV6-6,NA,TRBJ2-2,NA,TGTGCCAGCAGTGTCTCTAGCCACACCGGGGAGCTGTTTTTT,CASSVSSHTGELFF
TRBV6-5,NA,TRBJ2-2,few,TGTGCCAGCAGGTCTTGGCAGGAAACCGGGGAGCTGTTTTTT,CASRSWQETGELFF
TRBV28,NA,TRBJ2-2,NA,TGTGCCAGCAGTTTATGGCGTTTGACCGGGGAGCTGTTTTTT,CASSLWRLTGELFF
TRBV7-6,TRBD2,TRBJ2-1,NA,TGTGCCAGCAGCTTAGGAGCTAGCGGGGCTGGGGAGCAGTTCTTC,CASSLGASGAGEQFF
TRBV29-1,TRBD2,TRBJ2-5,NA,TGCAGCGTCCAAGGGTCCGGGGGGGAGACCCAGTACTTC,CSVQGSGGETQYF
TRBV28,NA,TRBJ1-2,NA,TGTGCCAGCACCTATTCTTTCTATGGCTACACCTTC,CASTYSFYGYTF
TRBV9,NA,TRBJ1-4,NA,TGTGCCAGCAGCTTAAACGGACAGCCATTCGAAAAACTGTTTTTT,CASSLNGQPFEKLFF
TRBV21-1,NA,TRBJ2-7,once,TGTGCCAGCAGCAAAGTGGGCCTAGCGGGACCCTTCTCCTACGAGCAGTACTTC,CASSKVGLAGPFSYEQYF
TRBV29-1,NA,TRBJ2-3,once,TGCAGCGCGTACGGGGACACAGGGTCCCCAGATACGCAGTATTTT,CSAYGDTGSPDTQYF
TRBV2,TRBD1,TRBJ2-7,NA,TGTGCCAGCAGGGGGACAGGGGTCGGCGAGCAGTACTTC,CASRGTGVGEQYF
TRBV5-4,TRBD2,TRBJ2-3,NA,TGTGCCAGCAGCTTTCGGGTGGGGACTAGCATGACAGATACGCAGTATTTT,CASSFRVGTSMTDTQYF
TRBV7-2,TRBD1,TRBJ1-5,NA,TGTGCCAGCAGCTTAGACCTACAGGGGGGTCAGCCCCAGCATTTT,CASSLDLQGGQPQHF
TRBV30,NA,TRBJ1-2,NA,TGTGCCCTAGGTCGGGGTGGCTACACCTTC,CALGRGGYTF
TRBV2,TRBD1,TRBJ1-6,NA,TGTGCCAGCGGACAGGAAACTAATTCACCCCTCCACTTT,CASGQETNSPLHF
TRBV10-3,NA,TRBJ2-1,NA,TGTGCCACTTCGGGACTTGCCAATGAGCAGTTCTTC,CATSGLANEQFF
TRBV2,NA,TRBJ2-1,NA,TGTGCCAGCACCAGACGGACAGACTACAATGAGCAGTTCTTC,CASTRRTDYNEQFF
TRBV19,TRBD2,TRBJ2-1,NA,TGTGCCAGTAGTCCCCTAAGGGGAGGGGAATCCCATGAGCAGTTCTTC,CASSPLRGGESHEQFF
TRBV7-2,NA,TRBJ2-1,NA,TGTGCCAGCCGGACCAGGGGACCTGCCACCGGTGAGCAGTTCTTC,CASRTRGPATGEQFF
TRBV12-5,TRBD2,TRBJ2-3,few,TGTGCTAGTGGAATAGCGGGAATAGGGGATACGCAGTATTTT,CASGIAGIGDTQYF
TRBV9,TRBD1,TRBJ2-3,NA,TGTGCCAGCAGCGTAACGGTGCGGGGGACAGGGGGCTTTACTAGCACAGATACGCAGTATTTT,CASSVTVRGTGGFTSTDTQYF
TRBV27,NA,TRBJ2-7,NA,TGTGCCAGCAGTGACCGGGACACCGCCTCCTACGAGCAGTACTTC,CASSDRDTASYEQYF
TRBV12-5,NA,TRBJ1-1,NA,TGTGCTAGTGGTTTGGGCAGGGGGAACACTGAAGCTTTCTTT,CASGLGRGNTEAFF
TRBV6-1,TRBD1,TRBJ1-2,few,TGTGCCAGCAGTGACCAGGGGGCGTTATCCGGCTACACCTTC,CASSDQGALSGYTF
TRBV29-1,TRBD2,TRBJ2-5,once,TGCAGCGTTGCAGGGACAGAGGGACTAGCTCCCGAGACCCAGTACTTC,CSVAGTEGLAPETQYF
TRBV9,NA,TRBJ2-2,NA,TGTGCCAGCAGCGGTAGGGGACAAGACACCGGGGAGCTGTTTTTT,CASSGRGQDTGELFF
TRBV18,NA,TRBJ1-3,few,TGTGCCAGCTGCCCGACAACTGGAAACACCATATATTTT,CASCPTTGNTIYF
TRBV7-2,TRBD1,TRBJ1-4,NA,TGTGCCAGCAGCCAATTGGGACAGGGTAATGAAAAACTGTTTTTT,CASSQLGQGNEKLFF
TRBV6-5,TRBD1,TRBJ1-6,NA,TGTGCCAGCAGCGAGACAGGGGCCAGAGGAGCACCCCTCCACTTT,CASSETGARGAPLHF
TRBV29-1,TRBD1,TRBJ2-7,NA,TGCAGCGTCCTACAGGGGGCGGTTGCCGAGCAGTACTTC,CSVLQGAVAEQYF
TRBV5-8,NA,TRBJ1-5,few,TGTGCCAGCAGCTTGGAGGGGAAAGGGGCAAATCAGCCCCAGCATTTT,CASSLEGKGANQPQHF
TRBV27,NA,TRBJ2-1,NA,TGTGCCAACGGGAGAATTTACTACAATGAGCAGTTCTTC,CANGRIYYNEQFF
TRBV4-1,TRBD1,TRBJ1-5,NA,TGCGCCAGCAAAAACCGGGTCCCAGGGGGGCCCCAGCATTTT,CASKNRVPGGPQHF